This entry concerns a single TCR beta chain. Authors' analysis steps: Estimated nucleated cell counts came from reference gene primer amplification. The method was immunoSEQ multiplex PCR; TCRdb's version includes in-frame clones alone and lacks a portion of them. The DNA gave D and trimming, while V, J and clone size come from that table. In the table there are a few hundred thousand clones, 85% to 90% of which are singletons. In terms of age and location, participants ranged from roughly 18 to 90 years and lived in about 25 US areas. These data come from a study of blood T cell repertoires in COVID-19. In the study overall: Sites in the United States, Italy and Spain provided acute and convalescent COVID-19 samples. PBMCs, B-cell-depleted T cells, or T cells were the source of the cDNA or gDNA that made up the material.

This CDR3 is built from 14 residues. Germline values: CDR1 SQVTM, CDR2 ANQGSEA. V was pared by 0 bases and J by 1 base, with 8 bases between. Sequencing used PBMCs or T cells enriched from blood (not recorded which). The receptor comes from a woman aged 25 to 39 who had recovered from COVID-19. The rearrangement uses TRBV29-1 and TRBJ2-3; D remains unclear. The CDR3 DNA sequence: TGCAGCGTTGAAGAACAAACCGGCACAGATACGCAGTATTTT. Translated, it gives CSVEEQTGTDTQYF.